This T cell receptor (beta chain) was obtained from a study of shared clonotypes between healthy human individuals. General study points: A handful of donors showed sharing of approximately 5% of naive CD4 clonotypes.

Germline V CDR1 and CDR2: MNHEY, SVGAGI. V was trimmed by 0 bases and J by 4 bases, leaving 12 bases between them. This CDR3 comprises 15 residues. Produced via immunoSEQ multiplex PCR; TCRdb's table is partial and in-frame only. The profile shows millions of clones, more than 90% of them singletons. Comment on this clone: Its matching antigen is unknown.

The source of this sequence is a man between 18 and 29 years old in good health. The V and J genes are TRBV6-5 and TRBJ1-2; D unresolved. What was sequenced was naive CD4+ T cells sorted from blood. Subset defined: CD45RA+ positively selected. CDR3 residues: CASSYSIAVSYGYTF. The CDR3 bases are TGTGCCAGCAGTTACTCGATTGCAGTGAGCTATGGCTACACCTTC.